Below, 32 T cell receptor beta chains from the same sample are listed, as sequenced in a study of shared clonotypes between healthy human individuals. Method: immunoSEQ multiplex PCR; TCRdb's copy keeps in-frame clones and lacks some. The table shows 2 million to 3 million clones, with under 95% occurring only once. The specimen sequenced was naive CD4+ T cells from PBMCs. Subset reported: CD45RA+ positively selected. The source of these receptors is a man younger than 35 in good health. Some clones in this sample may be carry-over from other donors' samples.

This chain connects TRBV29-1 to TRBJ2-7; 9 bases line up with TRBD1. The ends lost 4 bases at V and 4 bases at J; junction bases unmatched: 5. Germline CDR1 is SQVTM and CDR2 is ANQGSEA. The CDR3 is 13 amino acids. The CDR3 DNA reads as TGCAGCGTTGGTAAGGACAGGGGATACGAGCAGTACTTC. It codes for CSVGKDRGYEQYF.

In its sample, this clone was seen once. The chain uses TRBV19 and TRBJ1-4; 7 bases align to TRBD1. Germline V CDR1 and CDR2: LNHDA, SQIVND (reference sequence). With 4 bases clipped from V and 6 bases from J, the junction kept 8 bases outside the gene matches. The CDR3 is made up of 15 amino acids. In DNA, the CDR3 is TGTGCCAGTAGTAGGAGACAGGGAGAGTATGAAAAACTGTTTTTT. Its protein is CASSRRQGEYEKLFF.

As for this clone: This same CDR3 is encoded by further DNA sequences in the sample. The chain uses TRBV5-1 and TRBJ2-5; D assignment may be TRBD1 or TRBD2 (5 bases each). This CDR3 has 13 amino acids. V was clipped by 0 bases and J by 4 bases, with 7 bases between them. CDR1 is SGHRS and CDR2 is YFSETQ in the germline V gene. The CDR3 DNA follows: TGCGCCAGCAGCTTGGAGGGACCAGAGACCCAGTACTTC. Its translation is CASSLEGPETQYF.

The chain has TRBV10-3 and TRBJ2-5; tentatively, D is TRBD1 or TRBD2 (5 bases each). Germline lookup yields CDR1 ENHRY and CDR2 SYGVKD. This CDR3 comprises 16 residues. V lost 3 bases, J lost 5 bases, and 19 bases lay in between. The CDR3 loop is CAISEVGTLESETQYF. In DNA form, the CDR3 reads TGTGCCATCAGTGAAGTAGGGACCTTAGAGTCGGAGACCCAGTACTTC.

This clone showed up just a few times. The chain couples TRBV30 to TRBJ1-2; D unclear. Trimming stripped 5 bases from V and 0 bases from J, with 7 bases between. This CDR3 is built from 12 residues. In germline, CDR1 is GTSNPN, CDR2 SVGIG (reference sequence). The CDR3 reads CAWAPSNYGYTF. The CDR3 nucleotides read TGTGCCTGGGCCCCGTCTAACTATGGCTACACCTTC.

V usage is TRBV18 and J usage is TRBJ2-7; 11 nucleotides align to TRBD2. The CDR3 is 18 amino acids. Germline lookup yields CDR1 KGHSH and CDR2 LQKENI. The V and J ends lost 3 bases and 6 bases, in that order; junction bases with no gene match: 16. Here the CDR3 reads CASSPVGKLAGVVVEQYF. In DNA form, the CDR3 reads TGTGCCAGCTCACCGGTCGGGAAACTAGCGGGAGTTGTTGTCGAGCAGTACTTC.

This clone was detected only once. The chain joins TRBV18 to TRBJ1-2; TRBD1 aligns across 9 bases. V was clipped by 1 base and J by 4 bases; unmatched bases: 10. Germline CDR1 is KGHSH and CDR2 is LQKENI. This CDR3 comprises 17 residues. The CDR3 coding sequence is TGTGCCAGCTCACCACAAACAGGGGGCGGCTCTGGCTATGGCTACACCTTC. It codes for CASSPQTGGGSGYGYTF.

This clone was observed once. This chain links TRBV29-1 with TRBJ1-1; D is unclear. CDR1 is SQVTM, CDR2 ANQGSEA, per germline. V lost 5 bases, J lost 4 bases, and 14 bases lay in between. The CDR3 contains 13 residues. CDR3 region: CSVIGPEGTEAFF. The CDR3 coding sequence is TGCAGCGTTATTGGGCCCGAGGGCACTGAAGCTTTCTTT.

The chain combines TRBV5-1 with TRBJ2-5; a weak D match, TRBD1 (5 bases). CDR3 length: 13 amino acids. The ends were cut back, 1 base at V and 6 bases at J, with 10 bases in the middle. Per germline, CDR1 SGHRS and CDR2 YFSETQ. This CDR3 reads CASSLQGEKTQYF. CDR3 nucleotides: TGCGCCAGCAGCTTGCAAGGGGAAAAGACCCAGTACTTC.

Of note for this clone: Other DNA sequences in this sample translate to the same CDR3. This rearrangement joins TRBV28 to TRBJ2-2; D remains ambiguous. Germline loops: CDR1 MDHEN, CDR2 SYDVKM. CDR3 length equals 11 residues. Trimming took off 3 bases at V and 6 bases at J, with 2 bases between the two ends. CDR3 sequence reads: CASSFAGELFF. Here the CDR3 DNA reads TGTGCCAGCAGTTTTGCCGGGGAGCTGTTTTTT.

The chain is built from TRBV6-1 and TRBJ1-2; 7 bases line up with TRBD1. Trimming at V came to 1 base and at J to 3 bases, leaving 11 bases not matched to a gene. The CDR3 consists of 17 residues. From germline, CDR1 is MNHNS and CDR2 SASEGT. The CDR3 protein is CASSEETGTEEDYGYTF. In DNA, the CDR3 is TGTGCCAGCAGTGAAGAGACCGGGACAGAGGAAGACTATGGCTACACCTTC.

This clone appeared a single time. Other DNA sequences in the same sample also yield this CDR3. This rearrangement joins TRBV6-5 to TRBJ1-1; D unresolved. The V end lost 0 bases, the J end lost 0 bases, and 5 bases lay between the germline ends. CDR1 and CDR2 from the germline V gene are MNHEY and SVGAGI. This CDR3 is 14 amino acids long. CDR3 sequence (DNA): TGTGCCAGCAGTTACTCTGGACTGAACACTGAAGCTTTCTTT. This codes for CASSYSGLNTEAFF.

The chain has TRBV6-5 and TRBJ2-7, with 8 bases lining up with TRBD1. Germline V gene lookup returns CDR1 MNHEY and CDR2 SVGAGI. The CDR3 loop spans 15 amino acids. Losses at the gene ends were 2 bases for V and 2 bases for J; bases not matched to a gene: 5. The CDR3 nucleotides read TGTGCCAGCAGTTACAACAGGGGGGCTGCCTACGAGCAGTACTTC. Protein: CASSYNRGAAYEQYF.

This CDR3 reads CASSVEQGSAGNTIYF. The CDR3 nucleotides read TGTGCCAGCAGCGTGGAACAGGGCTCGGCTGGAAACACCATATATTTT. The rearrangement joins TRBV9 to TRBJ1-3; possibly TRBD1 for D (6 bases). The V gene lost 2 bases and the J gene lost 2 bases, with 14 bases spanning the gap. The CDR3 runs to 16 residues. The V gene's germline CDR1 is SGDLS and CDR2 YYNGEE.

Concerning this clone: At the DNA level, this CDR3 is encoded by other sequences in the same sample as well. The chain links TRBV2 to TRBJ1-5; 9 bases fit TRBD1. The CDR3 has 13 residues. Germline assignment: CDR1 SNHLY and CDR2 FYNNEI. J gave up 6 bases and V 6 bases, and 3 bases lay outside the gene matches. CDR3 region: CASRGQGGQPQHF. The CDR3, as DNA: TGTGCCAGCAGGGGACAGGGTGGTCAGCCCCAGCATTTT.

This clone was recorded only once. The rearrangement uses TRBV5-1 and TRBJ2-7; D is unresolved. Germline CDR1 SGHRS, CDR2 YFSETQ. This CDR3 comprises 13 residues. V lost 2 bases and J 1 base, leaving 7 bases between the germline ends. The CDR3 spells CASSFTRSYEQYF. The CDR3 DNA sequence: TGCGCCAGCAGCTTTACGCGGTCCTACGAGCAGTACTTC.

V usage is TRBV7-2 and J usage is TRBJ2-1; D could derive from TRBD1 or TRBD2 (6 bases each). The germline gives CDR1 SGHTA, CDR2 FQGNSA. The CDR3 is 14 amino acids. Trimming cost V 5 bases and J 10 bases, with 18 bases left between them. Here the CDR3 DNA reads TGTGCCAGCAGCCCCAGGAGGGGGGAAGGCGAGCAGTTCTTC. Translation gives CASSPRRGEGEQFF.

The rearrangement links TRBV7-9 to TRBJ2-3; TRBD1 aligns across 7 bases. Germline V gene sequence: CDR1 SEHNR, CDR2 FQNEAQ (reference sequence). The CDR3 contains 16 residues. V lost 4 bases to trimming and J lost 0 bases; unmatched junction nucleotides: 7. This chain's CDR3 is CASSSEPGQSTDTQYF. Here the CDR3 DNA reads TGTGCCAGCAGCTCCGAACCGGGACAGAGCACAGATACGCAGTATTTT. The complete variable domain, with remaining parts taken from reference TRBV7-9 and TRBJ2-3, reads DTGVSQNPRHKITKRGQNVTFRCDPISEHNRLYWYRQTLGQGPEFLTYFQNEAQLEKSRLLSDRFSAERPKGSFSTLEIQRTEQGDSAMYLCASSSEPGQSTDTQYFGPGTRLTVL.

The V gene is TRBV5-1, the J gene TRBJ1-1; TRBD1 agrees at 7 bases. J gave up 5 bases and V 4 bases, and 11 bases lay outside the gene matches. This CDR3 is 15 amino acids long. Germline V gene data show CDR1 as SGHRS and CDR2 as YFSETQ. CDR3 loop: CASSLPTGDHTEAFF. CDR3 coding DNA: TGCGCCAGCAGCCTACCAACAGGGGATCATACTGAAGCTTTCTTT.

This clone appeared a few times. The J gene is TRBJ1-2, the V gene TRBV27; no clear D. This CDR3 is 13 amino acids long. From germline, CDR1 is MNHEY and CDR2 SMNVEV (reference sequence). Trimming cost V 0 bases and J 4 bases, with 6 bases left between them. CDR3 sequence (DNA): TGTGCCAGCAGTTTATCCCCTCCCTATGGCTACACCTTC. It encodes CASSLSPPYGYTF.

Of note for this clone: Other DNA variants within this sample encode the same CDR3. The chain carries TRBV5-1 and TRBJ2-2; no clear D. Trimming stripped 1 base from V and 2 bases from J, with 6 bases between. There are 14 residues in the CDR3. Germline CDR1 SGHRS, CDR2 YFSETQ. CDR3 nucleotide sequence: TGCGCCAGCAGCTTGCTTGGTAACACCGGGGAGCTGTTTTTT. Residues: CASSLLGNTGELFF.

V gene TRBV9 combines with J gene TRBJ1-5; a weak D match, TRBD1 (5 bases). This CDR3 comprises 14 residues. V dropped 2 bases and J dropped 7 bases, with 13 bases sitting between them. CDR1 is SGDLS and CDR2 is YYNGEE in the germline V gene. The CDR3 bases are TGTGCCAGCAGCGTGGCTGGGGCAGGGCAGCCCCAGCATTTT. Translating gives CASSVAGAGQPQHF.

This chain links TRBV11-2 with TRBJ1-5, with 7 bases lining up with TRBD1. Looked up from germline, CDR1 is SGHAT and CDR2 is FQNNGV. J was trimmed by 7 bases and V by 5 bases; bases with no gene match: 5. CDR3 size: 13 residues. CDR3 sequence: CASSMQGDQPQHF. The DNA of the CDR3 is TGTGCCAGCAGCATGCAGGGGGACCAGCCCCAGCATTTT.

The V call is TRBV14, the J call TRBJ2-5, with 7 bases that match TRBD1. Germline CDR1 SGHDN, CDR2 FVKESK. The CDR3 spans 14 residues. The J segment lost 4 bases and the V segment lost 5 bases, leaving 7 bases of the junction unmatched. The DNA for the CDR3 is TGTGCCAGCAGCTATGACAGGGCGCGAGAGACCCAGTACTTC. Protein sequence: CASSYDRARETQYF. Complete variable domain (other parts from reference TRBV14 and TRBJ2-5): EAGVTQFPSHSVIEKGQTVTLRCDPISGHDNLYWYRRVMGKEIKFLLHFVKESKQDESGMPNNRFLAERTGGTYSTLKVQPAELEDSGVYFCASSYDRARETQYFGPGTRLLVL.

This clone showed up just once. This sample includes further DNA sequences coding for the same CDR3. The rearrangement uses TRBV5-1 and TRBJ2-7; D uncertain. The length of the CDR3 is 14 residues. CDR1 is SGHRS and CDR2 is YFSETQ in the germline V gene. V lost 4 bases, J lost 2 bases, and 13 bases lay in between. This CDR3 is CASSLVSDPYEQYF. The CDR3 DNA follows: TGCGCCAGCAGCCTCGTCTCAGACCCCTACGAGCAGTACTTC.

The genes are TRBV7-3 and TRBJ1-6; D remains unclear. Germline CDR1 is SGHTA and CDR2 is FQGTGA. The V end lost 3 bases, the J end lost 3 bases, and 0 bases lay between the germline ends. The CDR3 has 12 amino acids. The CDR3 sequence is CASSFYNSPLHF. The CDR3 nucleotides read TGTGCCAGCAGCTTCTATAATTCACCCCTCCACTTT. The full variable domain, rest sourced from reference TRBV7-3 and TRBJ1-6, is GAGVSQTPSNKVTEKGKYVELRCDPISGHTALYWYRQSLGQGPEFLIYFQGTGAADDSGLPNDRFFAVRPEGSVSTLKIQRTERGDSAVYLCASSFYNSPLHFGNGTRLTVT.

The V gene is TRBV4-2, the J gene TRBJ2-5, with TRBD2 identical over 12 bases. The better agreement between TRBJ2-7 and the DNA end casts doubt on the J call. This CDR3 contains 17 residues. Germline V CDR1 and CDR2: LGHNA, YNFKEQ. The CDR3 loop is CASSPRARLAGDYEQYF. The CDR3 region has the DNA TGTGCCAGCAGCCCCCGGGCGAGACTAGCGGGAGACTACGAGCAGTACTTC.

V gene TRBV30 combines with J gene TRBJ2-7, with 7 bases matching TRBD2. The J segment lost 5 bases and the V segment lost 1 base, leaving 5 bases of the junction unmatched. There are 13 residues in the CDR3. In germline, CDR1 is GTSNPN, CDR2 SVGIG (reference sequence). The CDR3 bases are TGTGCCTGGAGTGAGTCTAGCGGCCACGAGCAGTACTTC. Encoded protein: CAWSESSGHEQYF.

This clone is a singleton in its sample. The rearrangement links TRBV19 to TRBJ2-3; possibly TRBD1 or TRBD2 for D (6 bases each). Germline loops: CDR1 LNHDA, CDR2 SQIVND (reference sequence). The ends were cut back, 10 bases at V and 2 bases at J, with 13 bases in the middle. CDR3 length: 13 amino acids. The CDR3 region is CATAGHTTDTQYF. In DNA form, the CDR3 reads TGTGCCACGGCGGGACATACCACAGATACGCAGTATTTT.

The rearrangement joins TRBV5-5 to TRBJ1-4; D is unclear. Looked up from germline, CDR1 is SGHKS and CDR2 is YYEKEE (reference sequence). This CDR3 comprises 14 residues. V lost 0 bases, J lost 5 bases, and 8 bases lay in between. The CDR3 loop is CASSLGFGNEKLFF. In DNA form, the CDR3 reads TGTGCCAGCAGCTTGGGTTTCGGGAATGAAAAACTGTTTTTT.

The chain's CDR3 is CASSPSGTGYGYTF. Written as DNA, the CDR3 is TGTGCCAGCAGCCCCTCCGGGACAGGCTATGGCTACACCTTC. The chain joins TRBV7-2 to TRBJ1-2, with 8 bases fitting TRBD1. The ends lost 5 bases at V and 4 bases at J; junction bases unmatched: 6. Germline V gives CDR1 SGHTA, CDR2 FQGNSA. This CDR3 comprises 14 residues.

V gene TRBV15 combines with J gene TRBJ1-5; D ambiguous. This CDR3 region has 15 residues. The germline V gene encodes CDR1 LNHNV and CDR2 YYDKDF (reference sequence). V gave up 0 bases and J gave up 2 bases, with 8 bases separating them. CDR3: CATSRDPIGNQPQHF. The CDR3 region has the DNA TGTGCCACCAGCAGAGATCCAATAGGCAATCAGCCCCAGCATTTT.